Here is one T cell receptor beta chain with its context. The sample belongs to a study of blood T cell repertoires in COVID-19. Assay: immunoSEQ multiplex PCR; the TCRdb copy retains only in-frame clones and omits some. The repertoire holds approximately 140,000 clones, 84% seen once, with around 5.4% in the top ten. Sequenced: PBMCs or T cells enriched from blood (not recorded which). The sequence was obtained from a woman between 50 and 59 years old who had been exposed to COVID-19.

Here the CDR3 reads CASSPRRGGDDEQFF. The CDR3, as DNA: TGTGCCAGCTCACCACGGCGCGGGGGTGACGATGAGCAGTTCTTC. V and J are TRBV18 and TRBJ2-1; 7 bases map to TRBD2. Germline values: CDR1 KGHSH, CDR2 LQKENI. The CDR3 sequence is 15 residues long. J lost 8 bases, V lost 1 base, and 8 bases had no gene match.